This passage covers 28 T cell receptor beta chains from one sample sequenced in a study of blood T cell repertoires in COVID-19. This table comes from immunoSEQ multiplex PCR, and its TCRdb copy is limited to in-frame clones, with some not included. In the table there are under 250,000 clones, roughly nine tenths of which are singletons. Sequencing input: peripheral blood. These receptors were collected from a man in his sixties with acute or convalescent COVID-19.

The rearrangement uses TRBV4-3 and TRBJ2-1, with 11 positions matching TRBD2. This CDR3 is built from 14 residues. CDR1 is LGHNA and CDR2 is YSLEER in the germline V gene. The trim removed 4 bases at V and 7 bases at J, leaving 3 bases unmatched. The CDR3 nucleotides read TGCGCCAGCAGCCGGGGACTAGCGGAAAATGAGCAGTTCTTC. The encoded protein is CASSRGLAENEQFF.

The CDR3 DNA is TGTGCCTGGAGGGGAGATGAGCAGTTCTTC. The encoded protein is CAWRGDEQFF. This chain joins TRBV30 and TRBJ2-1; tentative D call: TRBD2 (5 bases). V was cut by 3 bases and J by 8 bases, with 5 bases left in between. The CDR3 consists of 10 residues. Germline values: CDR1 GTSNPN, CDR2 SVGIG (reference sequence).

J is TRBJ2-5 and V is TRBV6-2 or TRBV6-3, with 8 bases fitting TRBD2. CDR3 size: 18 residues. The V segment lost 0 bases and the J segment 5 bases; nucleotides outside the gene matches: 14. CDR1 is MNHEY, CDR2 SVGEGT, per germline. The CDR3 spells CASSYSMASGPQGETQYF. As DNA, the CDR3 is TGTGCCAGCAGTTACTCGATGGCTAGCGGGCCCCAGGGGGAGACCCAGTACTTC.

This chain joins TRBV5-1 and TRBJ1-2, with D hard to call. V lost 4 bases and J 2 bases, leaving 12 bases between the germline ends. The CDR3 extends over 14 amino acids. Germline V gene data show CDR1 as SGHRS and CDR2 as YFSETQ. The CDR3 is CASSPTGGNYGYTF. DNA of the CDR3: TGCGCCAGCAGCCCGACGGGTGGCAACTATGGCTACACCTTC.

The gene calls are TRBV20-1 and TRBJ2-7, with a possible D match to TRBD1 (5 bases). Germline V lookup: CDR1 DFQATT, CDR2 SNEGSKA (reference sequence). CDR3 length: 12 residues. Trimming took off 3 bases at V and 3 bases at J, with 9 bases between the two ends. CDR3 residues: CSASPQGYEQYF. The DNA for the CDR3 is TGCAGTGCTAGTCCCCAGGGCTACGAGCAGTACTTC.

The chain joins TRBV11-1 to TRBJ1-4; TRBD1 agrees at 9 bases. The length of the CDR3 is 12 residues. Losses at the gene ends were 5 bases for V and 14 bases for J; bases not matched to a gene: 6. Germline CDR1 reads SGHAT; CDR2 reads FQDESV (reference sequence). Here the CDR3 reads CASSRDRVSLFF. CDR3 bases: TGTGCCAGCAGCAGGGACAGGGTTTCGCTGTTTTTT.

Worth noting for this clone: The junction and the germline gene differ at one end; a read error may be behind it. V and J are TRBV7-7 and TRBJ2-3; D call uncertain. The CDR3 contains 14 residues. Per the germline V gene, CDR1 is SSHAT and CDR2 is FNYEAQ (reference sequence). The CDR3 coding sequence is TGTGCTAGCAGCCCCGTAGTTGTCACAGATACGCAGTATTTT. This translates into CASSPVVVTDTQYF.

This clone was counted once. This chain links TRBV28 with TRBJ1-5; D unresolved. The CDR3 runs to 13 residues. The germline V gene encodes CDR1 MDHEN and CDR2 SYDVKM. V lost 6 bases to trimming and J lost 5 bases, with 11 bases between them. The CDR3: CASSPTAHQPQHF. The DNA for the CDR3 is TGTGCCAGCAGCCCTACTGCTCATCAGCCCCAGCATTTT.

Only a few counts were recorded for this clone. The CDR3 loop is CATRLAEAQETQYF. The CDR3 nucleotides read TGTGCCACCCGGCTAGCGGAGGCTCAAGAGACCCAGTACTTC. The rearrangement joins TRBV10-3 to TRBJ2-5; 7 nucleotides align to TRBD2. Per the germline V gene, CDR1 is ENHRY and CDR2 is SYGVKD. The V gene end was trimmed by 10 bases and the J gene end by 2 bases; junction bases not matched to a gene: 10. The CDR3 is 14 residues long.

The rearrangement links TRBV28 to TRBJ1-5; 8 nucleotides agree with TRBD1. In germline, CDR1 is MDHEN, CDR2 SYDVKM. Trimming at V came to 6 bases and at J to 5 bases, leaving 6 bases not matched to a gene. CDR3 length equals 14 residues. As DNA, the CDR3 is TGTGCCAGCAGGCCAGGGGGCGCGGATCAGCCCCAGCATTTT. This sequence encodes CASRPGGADQPQHF.

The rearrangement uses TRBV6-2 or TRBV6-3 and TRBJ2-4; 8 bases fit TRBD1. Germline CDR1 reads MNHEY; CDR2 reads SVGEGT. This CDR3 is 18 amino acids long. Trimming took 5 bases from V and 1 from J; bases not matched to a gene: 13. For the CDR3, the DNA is TGTGCCAGCAGTCTACCACCGGGACAGGTGGTTGCCAAAAACATTCAGTACTTC. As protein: CASSLPPGQVVAKNIQYF.

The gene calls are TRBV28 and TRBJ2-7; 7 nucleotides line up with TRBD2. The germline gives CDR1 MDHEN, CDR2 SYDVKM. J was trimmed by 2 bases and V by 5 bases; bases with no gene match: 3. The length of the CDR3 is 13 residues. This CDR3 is CASSPSGTYEQYF. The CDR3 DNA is TGTGCCAGCAGTCCCAGCGGGACCTACGAGCAGTACTTC.

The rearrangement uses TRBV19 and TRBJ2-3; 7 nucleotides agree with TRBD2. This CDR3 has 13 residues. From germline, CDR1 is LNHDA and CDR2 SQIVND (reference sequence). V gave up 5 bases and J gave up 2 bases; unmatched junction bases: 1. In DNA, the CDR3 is TGTGCCAGTAGTCAGCGGGACACAGATACGCAGTATTTT. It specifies CASSQRDTDTQYF.

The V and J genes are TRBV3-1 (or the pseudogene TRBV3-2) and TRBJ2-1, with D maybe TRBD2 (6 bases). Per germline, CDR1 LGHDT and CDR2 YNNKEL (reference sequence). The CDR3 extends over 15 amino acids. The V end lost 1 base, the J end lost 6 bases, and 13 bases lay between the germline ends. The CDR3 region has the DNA TGTGCCAGCAGCCAAGGGATCGGGGGTCGCAATGAGCAGTTCTTC. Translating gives CASSQGIGGRNEQFF.

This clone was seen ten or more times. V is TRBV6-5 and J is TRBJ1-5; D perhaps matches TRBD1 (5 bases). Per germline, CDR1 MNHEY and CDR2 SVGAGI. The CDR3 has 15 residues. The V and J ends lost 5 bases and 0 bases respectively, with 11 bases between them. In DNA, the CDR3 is TGTGCCAGCAGTCTCCGGGGGTCTAGCAATCAGCCCCAGCATTTT. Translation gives CASSLRGSSNQPQHF.

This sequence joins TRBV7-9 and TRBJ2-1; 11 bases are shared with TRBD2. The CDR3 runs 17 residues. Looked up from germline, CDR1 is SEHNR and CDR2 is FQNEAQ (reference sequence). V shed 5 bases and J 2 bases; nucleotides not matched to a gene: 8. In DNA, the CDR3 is TGTGCCAGCAGCCCACCCCTTAGCGGGAGGGCCTACAATGAGCAGTTCTTC. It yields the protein CASSPPLSGRAYNEQFF.

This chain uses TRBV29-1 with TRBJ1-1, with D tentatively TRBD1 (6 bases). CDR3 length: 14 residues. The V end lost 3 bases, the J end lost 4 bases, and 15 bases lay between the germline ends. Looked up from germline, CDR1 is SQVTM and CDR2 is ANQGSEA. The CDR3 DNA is TGCAGCGTTGATCACAGGGTGGCTGGCACTGAAGCTTTCTTT. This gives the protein CSVDHRVAGTEAFF.

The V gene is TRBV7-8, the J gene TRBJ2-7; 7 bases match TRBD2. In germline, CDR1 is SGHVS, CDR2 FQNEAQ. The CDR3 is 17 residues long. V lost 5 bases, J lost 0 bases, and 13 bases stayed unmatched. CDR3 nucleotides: TGTGCCAGCAGCCCTCGCGCTAGCGGAATCCCCTCCTACGAGCAGTACTTC. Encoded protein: CASSPRASGIPSYEQYF.

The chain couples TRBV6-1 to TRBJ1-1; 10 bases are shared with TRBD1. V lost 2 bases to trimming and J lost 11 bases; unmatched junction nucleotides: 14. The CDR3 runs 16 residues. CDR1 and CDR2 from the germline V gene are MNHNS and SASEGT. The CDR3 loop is CASSEFRTGTGDAAFF. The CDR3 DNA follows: TGTGCCAGCAGTGAATTTCGAACAGGGACAGGGGATGCCGCTTTCTTT.

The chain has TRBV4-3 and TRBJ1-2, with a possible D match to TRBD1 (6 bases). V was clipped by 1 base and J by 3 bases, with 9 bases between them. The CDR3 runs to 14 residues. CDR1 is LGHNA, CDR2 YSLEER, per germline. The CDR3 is CASSQVAGDYGYTF. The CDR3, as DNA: TGCGCCAGCAGCCAAGTGGCAGGGGACTATGGCTACACCTTC.

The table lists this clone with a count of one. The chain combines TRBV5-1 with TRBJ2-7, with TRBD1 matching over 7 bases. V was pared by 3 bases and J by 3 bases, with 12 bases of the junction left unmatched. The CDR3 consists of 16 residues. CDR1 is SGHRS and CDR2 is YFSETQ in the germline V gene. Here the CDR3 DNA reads TGCGCCAGCAGCTCGACAGGGAAGCGACCTCTCTACGAGCAGTACTTC. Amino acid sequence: CASSSTGKRPLYEQYF.

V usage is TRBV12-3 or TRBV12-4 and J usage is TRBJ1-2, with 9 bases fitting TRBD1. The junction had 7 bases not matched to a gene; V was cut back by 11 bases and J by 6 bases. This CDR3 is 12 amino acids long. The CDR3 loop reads CASHTGGDGYTF. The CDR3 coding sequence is TGTGCCTCACACACAGGGGGCGATGGCTACACCTTC.

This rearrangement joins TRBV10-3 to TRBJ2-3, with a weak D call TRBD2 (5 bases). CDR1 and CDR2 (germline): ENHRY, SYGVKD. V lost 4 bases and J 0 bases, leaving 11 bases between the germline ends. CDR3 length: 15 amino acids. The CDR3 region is CAISAGSGSTDTQYF. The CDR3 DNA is TGTGCCATCAGTGCGGGGAGCGGTAGCACAGATACGCAGTATTTT.

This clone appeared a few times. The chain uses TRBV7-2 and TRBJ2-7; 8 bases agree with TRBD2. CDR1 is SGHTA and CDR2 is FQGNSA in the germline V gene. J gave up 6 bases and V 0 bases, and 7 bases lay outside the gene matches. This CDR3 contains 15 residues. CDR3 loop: CASSLAPGLEGEQYF. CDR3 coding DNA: TGTGCCAGCAGCTTAGCCCCGGGACTAGAGGGCGAGCAGTACTTC.

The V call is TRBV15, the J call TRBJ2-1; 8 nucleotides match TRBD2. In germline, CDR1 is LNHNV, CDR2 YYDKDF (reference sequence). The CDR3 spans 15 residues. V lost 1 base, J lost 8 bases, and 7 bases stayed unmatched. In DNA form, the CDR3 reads TGTGCCACCAGCAGAGGGAGCGGGAGAGGCCATGAGCAGTTCTTC. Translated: CATSRGSGRGHEQFF.

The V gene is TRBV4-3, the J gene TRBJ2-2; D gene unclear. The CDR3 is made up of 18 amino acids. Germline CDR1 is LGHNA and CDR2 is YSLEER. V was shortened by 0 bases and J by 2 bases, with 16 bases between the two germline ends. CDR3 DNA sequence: TGCGCCAGCAGCCAAGATTTGGTGGCAGAATTAAACACCGGGGAGCTGTTTTTT. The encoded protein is CASSQDLVAELNTGELFF.

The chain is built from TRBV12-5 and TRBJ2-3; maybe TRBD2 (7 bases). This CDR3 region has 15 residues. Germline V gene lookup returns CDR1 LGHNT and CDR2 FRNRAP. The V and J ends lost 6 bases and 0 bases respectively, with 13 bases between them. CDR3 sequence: CASGRGRGSTDTQYF. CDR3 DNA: TGTGCTAGTGGCCGGGGGAGGGGGAGCACAGATACGCAGTATTTT.

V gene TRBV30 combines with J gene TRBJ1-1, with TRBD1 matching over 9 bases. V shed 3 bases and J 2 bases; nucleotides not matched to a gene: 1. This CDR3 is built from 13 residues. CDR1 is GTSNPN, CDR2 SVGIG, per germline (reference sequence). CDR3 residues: CAWRGQGNTEAFF. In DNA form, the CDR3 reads TGTGCCTGGAGGGGACAGGGTAACACTGAAGCTTTCTTT. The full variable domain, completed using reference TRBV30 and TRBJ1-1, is SQTIHQWPATLVQPVGSPLSLECTVEGTSNPNLYWYRQAAGRGLQLLFYSVGIGQISSEVPQNLSASRPQDRQFILSSKKLLLSDSGFYLCAWRGQGNTEAFFGQGTRLTVV.